Detailed here is one TCR beta chain. This specimen comes from a study of blood T cell repertoires in COVID-19. Germline CDR1 and CDR2: SGHRS and YFSETQ. Trimming pared 3 bases from V and 4 bases from J, leaving 11 bases between. The length of the CDR3 is 14 residues. Only in-frame clones appear in the TCRdb table, and some are missing; sequencing was by immunoSEQ multiplex PCR. Among 400,000 or so clones listed, 80% to 95% were seen once. Participants came from some 26 US areas, aged roughly 18 to 100 years. Grouping used clinical history reported by participants in a survey and questionnaire. Cohort 3 donors were reported recovered after two negative PCRs, clearance, or symptom resolution.

The sequencing sample was made of PBMCs or T cells enriched from blood (not recorded which). The chain carries TRBV5-1 and TRBJ1-3; D possibly corresponds to TRBD1 (5 bases). The clonotype comes from a man aged 18 to 30 who had recovered from COVID-19. CDR3 nucleotides: TGCGCCAGCAGCTCGGGGGGAGAAGGAAACACCATATATTTT. Residues: CASSSGGEGNTIYF.